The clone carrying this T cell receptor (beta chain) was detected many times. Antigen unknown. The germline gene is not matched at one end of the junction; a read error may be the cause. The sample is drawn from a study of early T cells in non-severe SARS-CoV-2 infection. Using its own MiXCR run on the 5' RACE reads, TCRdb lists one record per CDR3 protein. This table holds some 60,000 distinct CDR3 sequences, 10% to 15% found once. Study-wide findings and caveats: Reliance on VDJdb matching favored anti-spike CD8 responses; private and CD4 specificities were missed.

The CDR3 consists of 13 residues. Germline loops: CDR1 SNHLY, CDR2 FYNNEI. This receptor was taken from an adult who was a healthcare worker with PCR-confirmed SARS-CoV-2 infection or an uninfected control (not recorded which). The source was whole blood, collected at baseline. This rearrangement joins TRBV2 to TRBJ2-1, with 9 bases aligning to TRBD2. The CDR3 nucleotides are TGCGCGAGCCTTAGCGGGAGATACAATGAGCAGTTCTTC. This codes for CASLSGRYNEQFF. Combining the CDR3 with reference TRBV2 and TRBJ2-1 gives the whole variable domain EPEVTQTPSHQVTQMGQEVILRCVPISNHLYFYWYRQILGQKVEFLVSFYNNEISEKSEIFDDQFSVERPDGSNFTLKIRSTKLEDSAMYFCASLSGRYNEQFFGPGTRLTVL.